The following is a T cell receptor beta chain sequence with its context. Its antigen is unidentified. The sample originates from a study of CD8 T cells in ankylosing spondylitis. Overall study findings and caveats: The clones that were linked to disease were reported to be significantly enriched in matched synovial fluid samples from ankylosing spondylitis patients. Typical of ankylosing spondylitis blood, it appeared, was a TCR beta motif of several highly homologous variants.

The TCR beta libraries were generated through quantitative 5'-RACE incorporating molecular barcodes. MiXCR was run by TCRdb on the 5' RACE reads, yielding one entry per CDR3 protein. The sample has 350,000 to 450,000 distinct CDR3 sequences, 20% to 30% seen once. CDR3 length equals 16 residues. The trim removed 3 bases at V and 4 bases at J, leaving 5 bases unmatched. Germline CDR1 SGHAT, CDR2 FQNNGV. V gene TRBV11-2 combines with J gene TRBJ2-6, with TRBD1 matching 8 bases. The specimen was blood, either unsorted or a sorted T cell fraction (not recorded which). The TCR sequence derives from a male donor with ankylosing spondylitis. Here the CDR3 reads CASSFRTGHGANVLTF. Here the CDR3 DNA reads TGTGCCAGCAGCTTCCGGACAGGGCACGGGGCCAACGTCCTGACTTTC.